This record concerns one TCR beta chain sequence. Method: immunoSEQ multiplex PCR; TCRdb's copy keeps in-frame clones and lacks some. Of some 160,000 clones listed, roughly 80% are singletons. These data originate in a study of blood T cell repertoires in COVID-19. Across the study: Samples representing acute and convalescent COVID-19 were sourced from the United States, Italy and Spain. T cells, B-cell-depleted T cells, or PBMCs provided the cDNA or gDNA that served as material.

Specimen: peripheral blood. The source is a human donor in a cohort sampled during active COVID-19.

The CDR3 DNA reads TGTGCCAGCTCACCGGGGGACATTCAAGAGACCCAGTACTTC. It encodes CASSPGDIQETQYF. The chain combines TRBV18 with TRBJ2-5, with a possible D match to TRBD1 (6 bases). CDR3 length: 14 residues. Trimming took 3 bases from V and 2 from J, leaving 10 bases between them. Germline lookup yields CDR1 KGHSH and CDR2 LQKENI.